Listed here are 5 T cell receptor beta chains from one sample, sequenced in a study of T cells in women clearing cervical HPV infection. Method: immunoSEQ multiplex PCR; TCRdb's copy keeps in-frame clones and lacks some. This sample's clone table lists roughly 34,000 clones. Sequenced: blood buffy coat. These receptor sequences come from a woman between 18 and 69 years old with a cervical HPV16 infection that either progressed to CIN3+ or cleared (not recorded which).

With respect to this clone: The sequence runs out 3 residues before the end of the CDR3; the remainder is reconstructed from the germline J gene. The rearrangement links TRBV5-4 to TRBJ1-3; D perhaps matches TRBD1 (5 bases). Germline CDR1 SGHNT, CDR2 YYREEE (reference sequence). The CDR3 loop spans 14 amino acids. V was shortened by 10 bases and J by 3 bases, with 17 bases between the two germline ends. This chain's CDR3 is CAVTFQGYGNTIYF. The sequenced CDR3 bases are TGTGCCGTTACGTTTCAGGGCTATGGAAACACC.

A note on this clone: The read finishes 3 residues shy of the CDR3 end, and the germline J gene is used to complete it. The chain combines TRBV7-9 with TRBJ2-7, with 8 bases matching TRBD2. Germline CDR1 SEHNR, CDR2 FQNEAQ (reference sequence). V lost 5 bases and J lost 6; bases outside the gene matches: 9. This CDR3 spans 14 amino acids. CDR3: CASSVRGARGEQYF. The CDR3 bases that were read are TGTGCCAGCAGCGTGCGGGGGGCACGTGGCGAG.

In the case of this clone: The read terminates 3 residues before the CDR3 end, so the remaining end is supplied by the germline J gene. This rearrangement joins TRBV30 to TRBJ1-2, with D maybe TRBD1 (6 bases). This CDR3 has 17 residues. Trimming left V 6 bases short and J 3 bases short, with 26 bases between. CDR1 is GTSNPN and CDR2 is SVGIG in the germline V gene (reference sequence). The CDR3 bases that were read are TGTGCCTGCCCGTCGGGACAATTATCCCGGGGGGACTATGGC. Protein: CACPSGQLSRGDYG. The complete CDR3 sequence is CACPSGQLSRGDYGYTF.

As concerns this clone: A read error may account for a junction end that differs from germline. The CDR3 region is CANSISSSGGYTGELFF. Partial CDR3 DNA: TGTGCCAATAGTATAAGCTCTAGCGGGGGATACACCGGGGAG. The chain recombines TRBV19 with TRBJ2-2, with 10 nucleotides matching TRBD2. The DNA ends 3 residues before the CDR3 does, and the rest of the CDR3 is filled in from the germline J gene. The CDR3 extends over 17 amino acids. Germline V CDR1 and CDR2: LNHDA, SQIVND (reference sequence).

Comments on this clone: Read coverage stops 3 residues before the CDR3 terminus; the germline J gene supplies the remainder. The V gene is TRBV11-2, the J gene TRBJ1-6; TRBD1 agrees at 7 bases. The germline V gene has CDR1 SGHAT and CDR2 FQNNGV. The length of the CDR3 is 15 residues. Trimming cost V 5 bases and J 2 bases; bases outside gene matches: 3. The DNA read from the CDR3 is TGTGCCAGCAGCCTAGGGACAGCCTATAATTCACCC. It codes for CASSLGTAYNSP. The full CDR3 sequence reads CASSLGTAYNSPLHF.